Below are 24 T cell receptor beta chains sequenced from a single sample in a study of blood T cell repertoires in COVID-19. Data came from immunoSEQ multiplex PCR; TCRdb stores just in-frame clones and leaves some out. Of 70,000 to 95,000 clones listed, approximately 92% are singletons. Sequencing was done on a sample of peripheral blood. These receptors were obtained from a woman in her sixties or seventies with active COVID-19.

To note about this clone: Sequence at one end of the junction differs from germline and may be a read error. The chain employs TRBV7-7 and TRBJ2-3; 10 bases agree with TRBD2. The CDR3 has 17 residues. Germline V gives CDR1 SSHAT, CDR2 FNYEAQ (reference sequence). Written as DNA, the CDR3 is TGTGCTAGCAGCCCCCAAGTCTGGACTAGCGGCGAAGATACGCAGTATTTT. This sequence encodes CASSPQVWTSGEDTQYF. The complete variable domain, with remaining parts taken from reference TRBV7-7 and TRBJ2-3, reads GAGVSQSPRYKVTKRGQDVTLRCDPISSHATLYWYQQALGQGPEFLTYFNYEAQPDKSGLPSDRFSAERPEGSISTLTIQRTEQRDSAMYRCASSPQVWTSGEDTQYFGPGTRLTVL.

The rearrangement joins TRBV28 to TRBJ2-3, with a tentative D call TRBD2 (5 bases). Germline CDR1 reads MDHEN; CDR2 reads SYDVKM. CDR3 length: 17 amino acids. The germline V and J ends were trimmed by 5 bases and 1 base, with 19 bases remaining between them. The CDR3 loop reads CASSSMRGPGGTDTQYF. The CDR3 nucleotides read TGTGCCAGCAGTAGTATGCGAGGCCCCGGGGGCACAGATACGCAGTATTTT.

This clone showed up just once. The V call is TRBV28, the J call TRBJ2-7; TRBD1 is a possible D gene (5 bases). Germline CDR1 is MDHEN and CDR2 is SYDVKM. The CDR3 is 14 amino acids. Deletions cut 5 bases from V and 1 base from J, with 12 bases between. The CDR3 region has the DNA TGTGCCAGCAGTCAAAGGGGCCTGTCCTACGAGCAGTACTTC. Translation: CASSQRGLSYEQYF.

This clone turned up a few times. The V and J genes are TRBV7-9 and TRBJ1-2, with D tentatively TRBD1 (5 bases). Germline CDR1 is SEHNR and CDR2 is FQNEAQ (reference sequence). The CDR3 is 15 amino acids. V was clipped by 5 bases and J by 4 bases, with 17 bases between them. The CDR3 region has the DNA TGTGCCAGCAGCAAAGCCCAAGGACAAGCCTATGGCTACACCTTC. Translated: CASSKAQGQAYGYTF.

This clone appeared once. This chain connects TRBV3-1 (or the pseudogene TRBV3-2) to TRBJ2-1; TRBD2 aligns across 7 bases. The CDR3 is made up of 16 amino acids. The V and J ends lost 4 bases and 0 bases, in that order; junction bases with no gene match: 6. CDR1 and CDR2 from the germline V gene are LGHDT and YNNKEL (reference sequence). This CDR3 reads CASSPYSSGSYNEQFF. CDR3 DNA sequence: TGTGCCAGCAGCCCATACTCTAGCGGCTCCTACAATGAGCAGTTCTTC.

Here the CDR3 DNA reads TGTGCCAGCAGCCAAGCGACAGGGGGCGGCAATCAGCCCCAGCATTTT. This gives the protein CASSQATGGGNQPQHF. This chain connects TRBV3-1 (or the pseudogene TRBV3-2) to TRBJ1-5; 10 positions agree with TRBD1. V lost 1 base to trimming and J lost 2 bases; unmatched junction nucleotides: 2. The CDR3 runs to 16 residues. Germline values: CDR1 LGHDT, CDR2 YNNKEL (reference sequence).

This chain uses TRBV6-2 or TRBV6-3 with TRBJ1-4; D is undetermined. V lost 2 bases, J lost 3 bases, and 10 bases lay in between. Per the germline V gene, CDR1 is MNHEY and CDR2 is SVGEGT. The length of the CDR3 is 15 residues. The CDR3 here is CASSYEVSSNEKLFF. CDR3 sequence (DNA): TGTGCCAGCAGTTACGAGGTCAGCTCTAATGAAAAACTGTTTTTT.

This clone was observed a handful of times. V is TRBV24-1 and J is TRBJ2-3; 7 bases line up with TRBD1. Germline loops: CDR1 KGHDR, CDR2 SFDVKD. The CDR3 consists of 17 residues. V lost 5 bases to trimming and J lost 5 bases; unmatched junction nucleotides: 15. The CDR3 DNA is TGTGCCACCAGTGGGGACAGAACCGGGGCAAACCGAGATACGCAGTATTTT. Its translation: CATSGDRTGANRDTQYF.

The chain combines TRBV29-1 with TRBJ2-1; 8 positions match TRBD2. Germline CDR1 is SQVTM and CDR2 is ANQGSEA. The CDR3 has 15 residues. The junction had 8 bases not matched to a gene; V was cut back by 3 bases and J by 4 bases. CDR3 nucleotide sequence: TGCAGCGTTGAGTGGGACGGGAGGGAGTACAATGAGCAGTTCTTC. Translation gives CSVEWDGREYNEQFF.

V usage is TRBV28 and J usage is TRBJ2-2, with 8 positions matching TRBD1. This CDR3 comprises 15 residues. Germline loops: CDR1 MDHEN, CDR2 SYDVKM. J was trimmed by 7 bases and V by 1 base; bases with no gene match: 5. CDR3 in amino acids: CASSLSGQGIGELFF. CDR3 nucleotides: TGTGCCAGCAGTTTATCCGGACAGGGCATCGGGGAGCTGTTTTTT.

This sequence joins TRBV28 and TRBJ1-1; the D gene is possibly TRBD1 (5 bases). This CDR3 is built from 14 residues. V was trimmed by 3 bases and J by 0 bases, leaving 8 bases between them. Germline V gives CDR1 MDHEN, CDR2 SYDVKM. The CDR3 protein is CASSLRQMNTEAFF. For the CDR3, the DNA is TGTGCCAGCAGTTTGAGACAGATGAACACTGAAGCTTTCTTT.

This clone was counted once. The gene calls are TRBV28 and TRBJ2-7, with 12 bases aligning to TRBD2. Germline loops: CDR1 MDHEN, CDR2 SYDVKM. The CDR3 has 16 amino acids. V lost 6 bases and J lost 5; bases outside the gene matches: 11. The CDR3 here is CASRRTSGNLLHEQYF. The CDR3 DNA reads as TGTGCCAGCAGGAGGACTAGCGGGAATCTTCTCCACGAGCAGTACTTC.

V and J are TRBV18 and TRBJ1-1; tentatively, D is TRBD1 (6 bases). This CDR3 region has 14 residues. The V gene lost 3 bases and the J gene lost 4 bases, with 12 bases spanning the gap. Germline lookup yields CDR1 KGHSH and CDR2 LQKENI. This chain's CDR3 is CASSPRTGRTEAFF. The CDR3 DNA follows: TGTGCCAGCTCACCGAGAACAGGGCGCACTGAAGCTTTCTTT.

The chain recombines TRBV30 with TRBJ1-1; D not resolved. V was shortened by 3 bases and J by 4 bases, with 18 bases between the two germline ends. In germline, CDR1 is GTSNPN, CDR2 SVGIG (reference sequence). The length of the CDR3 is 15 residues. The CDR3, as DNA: TGTGCCTGGAGCGAGTTCACAGCTTTACTCACTGAAGCTTTCTTT. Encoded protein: CAWSEFTALLTEAFF.

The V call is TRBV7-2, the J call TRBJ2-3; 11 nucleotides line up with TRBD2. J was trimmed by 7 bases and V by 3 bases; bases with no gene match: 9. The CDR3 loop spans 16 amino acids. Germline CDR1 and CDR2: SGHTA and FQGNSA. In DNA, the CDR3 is TGTGCCAGCAGCTTCGGGACTAGCGGAAACTTTTATACGCAGTATTTT. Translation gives CASSFGTSGNFYTQYF.

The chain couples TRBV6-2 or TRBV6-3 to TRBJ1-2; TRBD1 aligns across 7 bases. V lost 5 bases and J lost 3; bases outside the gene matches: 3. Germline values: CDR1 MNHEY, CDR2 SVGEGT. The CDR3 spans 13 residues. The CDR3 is CASSIGTDYGYTF. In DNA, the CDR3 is TGTGCCAGCAGTATCGGGACAGACTATGGCTACACCTTC.

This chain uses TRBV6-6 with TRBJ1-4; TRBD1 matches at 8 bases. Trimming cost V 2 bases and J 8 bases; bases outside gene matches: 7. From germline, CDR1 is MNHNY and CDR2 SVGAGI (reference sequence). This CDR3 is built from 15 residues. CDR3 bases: TGTGCCAGCAGTTACAATCAGGGGGCGAGAGAAAAACTGTTTTTT. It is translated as CASSYNQGAREKLFF.

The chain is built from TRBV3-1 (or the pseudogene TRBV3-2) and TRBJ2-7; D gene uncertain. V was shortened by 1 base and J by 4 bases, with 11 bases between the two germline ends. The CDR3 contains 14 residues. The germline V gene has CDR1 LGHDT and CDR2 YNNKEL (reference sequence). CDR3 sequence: CASSQGGLAYEQYF. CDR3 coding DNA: TGTGCCAGCAGCCAAGGCGGCCTGGCTTACGAGCAGTACTTC.

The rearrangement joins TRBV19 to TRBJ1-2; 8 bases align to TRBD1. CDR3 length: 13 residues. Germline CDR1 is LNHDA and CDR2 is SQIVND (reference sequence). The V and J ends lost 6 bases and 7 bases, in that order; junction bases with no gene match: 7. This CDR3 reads CASSRDRLGGYTF. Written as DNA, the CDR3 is TGTGCCAGTAGCCGGGACAGGCTGGGTGGCTACACCTTC.

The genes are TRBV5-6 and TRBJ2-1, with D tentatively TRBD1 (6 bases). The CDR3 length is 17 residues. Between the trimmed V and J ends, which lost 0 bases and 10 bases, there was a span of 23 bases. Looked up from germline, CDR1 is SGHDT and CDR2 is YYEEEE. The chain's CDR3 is CASSLGKGVPVFDEQFF. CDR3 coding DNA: TGTGCCAGCAGCTTGGGCAAGGGGGTTCCGGTATTTGACGAGCAGTTCTTC.

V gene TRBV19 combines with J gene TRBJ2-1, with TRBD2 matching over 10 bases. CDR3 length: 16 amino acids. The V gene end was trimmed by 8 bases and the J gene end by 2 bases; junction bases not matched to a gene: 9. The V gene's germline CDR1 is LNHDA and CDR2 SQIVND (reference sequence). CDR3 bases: TGTGCCAGTTCAGCTAGCGGGGGTCCCCCCTACAATGAGCAGTTCTTC. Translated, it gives CASSASGGPPYNEQFF.

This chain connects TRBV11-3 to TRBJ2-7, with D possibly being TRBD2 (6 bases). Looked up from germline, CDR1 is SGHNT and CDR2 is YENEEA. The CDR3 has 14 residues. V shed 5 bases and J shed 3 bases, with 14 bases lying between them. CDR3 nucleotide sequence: TGTGCCAGCAGCCCCGGAGGGGTGGGCTACGAGCAGTACTTC. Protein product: CASSPGGVGYEQYF. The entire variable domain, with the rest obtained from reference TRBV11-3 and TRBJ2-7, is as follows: EAGVVQSPRYKIIEKKQPVAFWCNPISGHNTLYWYLQNLGQGPELLIRYENEEAVDDSQLPKDRFSAERLKGVDSTLKIQPAELGDSAVYLCASSPGGVGYEQYFGPGTRLTVT.

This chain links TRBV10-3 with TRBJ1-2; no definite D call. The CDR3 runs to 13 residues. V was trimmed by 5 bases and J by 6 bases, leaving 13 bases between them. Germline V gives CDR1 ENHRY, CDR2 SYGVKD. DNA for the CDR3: TGTGCCATCAGTTCAGGTTATGGTGATGGCTACACCTTC. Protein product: CAISSGYGDGYTF.

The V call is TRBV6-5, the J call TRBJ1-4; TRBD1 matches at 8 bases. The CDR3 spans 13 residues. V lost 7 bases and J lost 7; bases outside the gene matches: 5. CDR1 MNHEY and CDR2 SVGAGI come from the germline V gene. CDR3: CASTQGAGEKLFF. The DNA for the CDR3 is TGTGCCAGCACGCAGGGGGCGGGTGAAAAACTGTTTTTT.